One and the same sample provided the 32 T cell receptor beta chains below, sequenced in a study of persistence of HIV-infected CD4 T cells. Their antigen targets remain unknown. The stimulus was an HIV-1 Gag 15-mer peptide pool, about 1 ug/peptide/mL. Sorting of responding CD4+ T cells relied on upregulated CD40 ligand together with CD69. Sequencing used immunoSEQ version 4 in survey mode. Assay: immunoSEQ multiplex PCR; the TCRdb copy retains only in-frame clones and omits some. This table has about 9,200 clones, roughly 84% appearing once. The sequencing here drew on CD4+ T cells sorted from PBMCs after roughly 19-hour stimulation, taken from a patient who received antiretroviral therapy. These receptors came from an adult woman with HIV who was CMV-seropositive.

V is TRBV3-1 (or the pseudogene TRBV3-2) and J is TRBJ1-6; a weak D match, TRBD1 (6 bases). The CDR3 consists of 15 residues. V lost 2 bases, J lost 12 bases, and 17 bases lay in between. Germline CDR1 is LGHDT and CDR2 is YNNKEL (reference sequence). The CDR3 DNA sequence: TGTGCCAGCAGCCAAAGGACAGAAATGAGGGGACCCCTCCACTTT. This sequence encodes CASSQRTEMRGPLHF.

This clone showed up just a few times. The chain carries TRBV7-3 and TRBJ2-7; TRBD1 matches 9 bases. The CDR3 runs to 14 residues. The germline CDR1 and CDR2 sequences are SGHTA and FQGTGA. The ends lost 5 bases at V and 7 bases at J; junction bases unmatched: 9. CDR3 DNA: TGTGCCAGCAGCCTCGGGACAGGGTGGTCAGAGCAGTACTTC. It yields the protein CASSLGTGWSEQYF.

The sample holds a few counts of this clone. The V call is TRBV6-5, the J call TRBJ2-2, with a tentative D call TRBD1 (5 bases). Germline V gene data show CDR1 as MNHEY and CDR2 as SVGAGI. V was trimmed by 4 bases and J by 6 bases, leaving 6 bases between them. The CDR3 is 12 amino acids. The CDR3 bases are TGTGCCAGCAGTTCCAGGGCCGGGGAGCTGTTTTTT. Residues: CASSSRAGELFF.

V gene TRBV7-6 combines with J gene TRBJ2-5, with D possibly being TRBD2 (6 bases). The germline V gene encodes CDR1 SGHVS and CDR2 FNYEAQ. V lost 0 bases to trimming and J lost 2 bases, with 16 bases between them. The CDR3 is made up of 17 amino acids. The CDR3, as DNA: TGTGCCAGCAGCTTAGCGGGGCTTTCGGGGGTGCAAGAGACCCAGTACTTC. As protein: CASSLAGLSGVQETQYF.

Points on this clone: At one of its ends the junction is not consistent with the germline gene, which may arise from a read error. The V call is TRBV28, the J call TRBJ1-4; D unclear. This CDR3 region has 14 residues. Germline V gene lookup returns CDR1 MDHEN and CDR2 SYDVKM. The CDR3 region is CVSSYWGISEKLFF. DNA for the CDR3: TGTGTCAGCAGTTATTGGGGTATAAGTGAAAAACTGTTTTTT.

V is TRBV19 and J is TRBJ2-6; no clear D. Trimming pared 6 bases from V and 2 bases from J, leaving 14 bases between. The CDR3 consists of 16 residues. Looked up from germline, CDR1 is LNHDA and CDR2 is SQIVND (reference sequence). The CDR3 here is CASSLKPGPGANVLTF. CDR3 DNA: TGTGCCAGTAGCCTCAAACCCGGCCCTGGGGCCAACGTCCTGACTTTC.

The chain combines TRBV11-3 with TRBJ1-1; TRBD1 is a possible D gene (5 bases). Between the trimmed V and J ends, which lost 1 base and 1 base, there was a span of 7 bases. In germline, CDR1 is SGHNT, CDR2 YENEEA. The CDR3 contains 14 residues. The CDR3 here is CASSLGQTNTEAFF. The CDR3 DNA is TGTGCCAGCAGCTTAGGACAGACGAACACTGAAGCTTTCTTT.

The rearrangement joins TRBV7-2 to TRBJ2-2; no firm D call. The CDR3 sequence is 14 residues long. Trimming took off 5 bases at V and 5 bases at J, with 12 bases between the two ends. Germline-derived CDR1 and CDR2 are SGHTA and FQGNSA. CDR3 sequence: CASSLGPKTGELFF. The CDR3 DNA reads TGTGCCAGCAGCCTCGGACCTAAGACCGGGGAGCTGTTTTTT.

This rearrangement joins TRBV27 to TRBJ1-4; D is uncertain. The CDR3 spans 16 residues. CDR1 and CDR2 (germline): MNHEY, SMNVEV (reference sequence). V lost 6 bases to trimming and J lost 3 bases, with 17 bases between them. CDR3 sequence: CASRPRAEVPNEKLFF. The CDR3 DNA reads as TGTGCCAGCAGGCCCCGGGCAGAGGTGCCTAATGAAAAACTGTTTTTT.

V and J are TRBV7-2 and TRBJ1-2, with 7 positions matching TRBD1. The CDR3 extends over 15 amino acids. V shed 5 bases and J 4 bases; nucleotides not matched to a gene: 10. Per the germline V gene, CDR1 is SGHTA and CDR2 is FQGNSA. DNA of the CDR3: TGTGCCAGCAGCCCCTCGAGGGGGCGGGTCTATGGCTACACCTTC. Its translation is CASSPSRGRVYGYTF.

This clone has a handful of counts. V and J are TRBV7-9 and TRBJ1-5, with D possibly being TRBD1 (6 bases). V shed 5 bases and J shed 4 bases, with 12 bases lying between them. The length of the CDR3 is 14 residues. Germline V lookup: CDR1 SEHNR, CDR2 FQNEAQ (reference sequence). CDR3 coding DNA: TGTGCCAGCAGCCGGGACATCGAAAATCAGCCCCAGCATTTT. It specifies CASSRDIENQPQHF.

The V and J genes are TRBV2 and TRBJ2-7; 7 bases fit TRBD1. The V and J ends lost 5 bases and 5 bases, in that order; junction bases with no gene match: 6. The germline CDR1 and CDR2 sequences are SNHLY and FYNNEI. The CDR3 is 13 residues long. The CDR3 DNA sequence: TGTGCCAGCAGTTTGGACAGGTACCACGAGCAGTACTTC. This sequence encodes CASSLDRYHEQYF.

CDR3 in amino acids: CASSYSSAGRYNQPQHF. In nucleotides, the CDR3 is TGTGCCAGCAGTTACTCGAGCGCGGGTCGGTACAATCAGCCCCAGCATTTT. This sequence joins TRBV6-2 or TRBV6-3 and TRBJ1-5; D unclear. CDR1 and CDR2 (germline): MNHEY, SVGEGT. Trimming left V 0 bases short and J 3 bases short, with 15 bases between. The CDR3 sequence is 17 residues long.

The rearrangement links TRBV5-1 to TRBJ2-7; 8 positions match TRBD1. With V trimmed by 4 bases and J by 4 bases, 10 bases remained unmatched. This CDR3 has 15 amino acids. From germline, CDR1 is SGHRS and CDR2 YFSETQ. The CDR3 protein is CASSISGGPPYEQYF. CDR3 in DNA: TGCGCCAGCAGCATCTCAGGGGGCCCCCCGTACGAGCAGTACTTC.

V gene TRBV24-1 combines with J gene TRBJ2-7; 7 bases align to TRBD1. V lost 6 bases and J lost 3; bases outside the gene matches: 4. The CDR3 spans 13 residues. Germline loops: CDR1 KGHDR, CDR2 SFDVKD. CDR3 region: CATSRTGFYEQYF. DNA for the CDR3: TGTGCCACCAGTCGGACAGGATTCTACGAGCAGTACTTC.

The rearrangement uses TRBV14 and TRBJ1-2; D is perhaps TRBD1 (6 bases). The CDR3 is 13 amino acids. V shed 4 bases and J shed 3 bases, with 9 bases lying between them. Germline V gene lookup returns CDR1 SGHDN and CDR2 FVKESK. The CDR3 is CASSPNRDYGYTF. The CDR3 DNA reads as TGTGCCAGCAGCCCTAACAGGGACTATGGCTACACCTTC.

In regard to this clone: The sample has other DNA sequences that encode this CDR3 too. The V gene is TRBV9, the J gene TRBJ1-1; D gene uncertain. CDR1 and CDR2 (germline): SGDLS, YYNGEE. This CDR3 region has 14 residues. Trimming shortened V by 0 bases and J by 1 base, and 7 bases separated the two germline ends. The CDR3 is CASSVGAGNTEAFF. The CDR3 nucleotides read TGTGCCAGCAGCGTAGGGGCGGGGAACACTGAAGCTTTCTTT.

J is TRBJ1-3 and V is TRBV6-1; D remains unclear. Deletions cut 2 bases from V and 0 bases from J, with 17 bases between. CDR1 MNHNS and CDR2 SASEGT come from the germline V gene. The CDR3 spans 18 residues. The CDR3 spells CASSESSRALNSGNTIYF. The CDR3 DNA reads TGTGCCAGCAGTGAATCCTCAAGGGCCCTCAACTCTGGAAACACCATATATTTT.

This clone was seen only once. The genes are TRBV7-8 and TRBJ2-7; D is undetermined. Germline V gives CDR1 SGHVS, CDR2 FQNEAQ. Deletions cut 4 bases from V and 2 bases from J, with 3 bases between. The CDR3 extends over 11 amino acids. The CDR3 nucleotides are TGTGCCAGCAGCTCTGCCTACGAGCAGTACTTC. It specifies CASSSAYEQYF.

The chain combines TRBV3-1 (or the pseudogene TRBV3-2) with TRBJ1-2; D ambiguous. Germline values: CDR1 LGHDT, CDR2 YNNKEL (reference sequence). V dropped 1 base and J dropped 4 bases, with 7 bases sitting between them. This CDR3 has 13 residues. The CDR3 reads CASSQAEIYGYTF. In nucleotides, the CDR3 is TGTGCCAGCAGCCAAGCAGAGATCTATGGCTACACCTTC.

J is TRBJ1-5 and V is TRBV5-1; D unresolved. Per germline, CDR1 SGHRS and CDR2 YFSETQ. The CDR3 is 13 residues long. The ends were cut back, 0 bases at V and 4 bases at J, with 5 bases in the middle. The CDR3 reads CASSLVGNQPQHF. CDR3 nucleotides: TGCGCCAGCAGCTTGGTCGGGAATCAGCCCCAGCATTTT.

The rearrangement joins TRBV4-1 to TRBJ1-1; D unclear. Germline CDR1 is MGHRA and CDR2 is YSYEKL. Trimming took 1 base from V and 1 from J, leaving 4 bases between them. This CDR3 region has 13 residues. The chain's CDR3 is CASSQGWNTEAFF. CDR3 bases: TGCGCCAGCAGCCAAGGGTGGAACACTGAAGCTTTCTTT.

The J gene is TRBJ1-1, the V gene TRBV10-1; TRBD1 might be the D (6 bases). Germline-derived CDR1 and CDR2 are WNHNN and SYGVQD (reference sequence). V was trimmed by 7 bases and J by 1 base, leaving 10 bases between them. The CDR3 contains 13 residues. The CDR3 nucleotides read TGCGCCAGCATTGACAGGTCGAACACTGAAGCTTTCTTT. This codes for CASIDRSNTEAFF.

The chain joins TRBV19 to TRBJ1-2, with D perhaps matching TRBD1 (6 bases). V was pared by 5 bases and J by 4 bases, with 11 bases between. The CDR3 is 13 amino acids. Germline lookup yields CDR1 LNHDA and CDR2 SQIVND (reference sequence). CDR3 region: CASSVDRSYGYTF. The CDR3 DNA is TGTGCCAGTAGTGTCGACAGGAGCTATGGCTACACCTTC.

This chain uses TRBV6-5 with TRBJ1-5; 8 bases are a match to TRBD1. Looked up from germline, CDR1 is MNHEY and CDR2 is SVGAGI. The CDR3 consists of 15 residues. V was clipped by 7 bases and J by 3 bases; unmatched bases: 8. CDR3: CASNPTGGINQPQHF. In nucleotides, the CDR3 is TGTGCCAGCAATCCAACAGGGGGTATCAATCAGCCCCAGCATTTT.

The rearrangement joins TRBV7-9 to TRBJ1-1; 7 nucleotides align to TRBD1. Germline trimming cut 3 bases from V and 5 bases from J; bases unmatched to any gene: 6. This CDR3 spans 14 amino acids. Germline CDR1 is SEHNR and CDR2 is FQNEAQ (reference sequence). The CDR3 loop is CASSLGQLSTEAFF. The DNA of the CDR3 is TGTGCCAGCAGCTTGGGACAGTTAAGTACTGAAGCTTTCTTT.

The chain recombines TRBV3-1 (or the pseudogene TRBV3-2) with TRBJ1-1; D possibly corresponds to TRBD1 (5 bases). The CDR3 sequence is 16 residues long. In germline, CDR1 is LGHDT, CDR2 YNNKEL (reference sequence). V gave up 4 bases and J gave up 1 base, with 16 bases separating them. CDR3 sequence reads: CASSRRGRVGNTEAFF. In DNA, the CDR3 is TGTGCCAGCAGCCGAAGGGGTCGGGTTGGGAACACTGAAGCTTTCTTT.

This chain joins TRBV29-1 and TRBJ1-4, with 10 bases matching TRBD1. Unmatched junction bases numbered 7, after V lost 4 bases and J lost 8 bases. Germline values: CDR1 SQVTM, CDR2 ANQGSEA. This CDR3 comprises 14 residues. CDR3 loop: CSVARDRGGEKLFF. As DNA, the CDR3 is TGCAGCGTTGCCCGGGACAGGGGTGGAGAAAAACTGTTTTTT.

V usage is TRBV7-8 and J usage is TRBJ1-3; D gene uncertain. V lost 6 bases, J lost 0 bases, and 12 bases lay in between. CDR3 length: 15 residues. Germline-derived CDR1 and CDR2 are SGHVS and FQNEAQ. CDR3 nucleotides: TGTGCCAGCAGTCAGACACAGCGCTCTGGAAACACCATATATTTT. Its translation is CASSQTQRSGNTIYF.

V is TRBV7-8 and J is TRBJ2-1; 7 bases are a match to TRBD1. Trimming removed 3 bases from V and 8 bases from J; junction bases left unmatched: 10. Germline CDR1 SGHVS, CDR2 FQNEAQ. The CDR3 has 15 amino acids. CDR3 in amino acids: CASSFRQGKVYEQFF. The CDR3 region has the DNA TGTGCCAGCAGCTTTCGACAGGGTAAGGTTTATGAGCAGTTCTTC.

The chain couples TRBV25-1 to TRBJ2-3; TRBD2 matches at 10 bases. Germline trimming cut 6 bases from V and 5 bases from J; bases unmatched to any gene: 8. Per germline, CDR1 MGHDK and CDR2 SYGVNS. This CDR3 has 15 residues. DNA for the CDR3: TGTGCCAGCAGCACCGGGACTAGCGCGAGAGATACGCAGTATTTT. Protein sequence: CASSTGTSARDTQYF.

This clone was seen a single time. The rearrangement uses TRBV4-1 and TRBJ1-3, with TRBD1 matching over 7 bases. The CDR3 is 17 residues long. CDR1 MGHRA and CDR2 YSYEKL come from the germline V gene. Trimming removed 2 bases from V and 0 bases from J; junction bases left unmatched: 7. CDR3 amino acids: CASSQPSGQSSGNTIYF. The DNA for the CDR3 is TGCGCCAGCAGCCAACCATCGGGACAGAGCTCTGGAAACACCATATATTTT.